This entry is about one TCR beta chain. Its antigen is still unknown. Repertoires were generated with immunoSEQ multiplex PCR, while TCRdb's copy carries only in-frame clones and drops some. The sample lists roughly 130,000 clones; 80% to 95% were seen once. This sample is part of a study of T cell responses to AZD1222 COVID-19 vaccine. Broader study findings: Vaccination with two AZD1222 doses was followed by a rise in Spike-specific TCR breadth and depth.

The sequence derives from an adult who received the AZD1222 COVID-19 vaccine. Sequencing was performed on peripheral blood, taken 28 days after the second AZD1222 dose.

The CDR3 bases are TGCAGTGCTAGTTCTAGCGGGGGATCCTACGAGCAGTACTTC. Translation: CSASSSGGSYEQYF. V is TRBV20-1 and J is TRBJ2-7; 10 nucleotides agree with TRBD2. Per the germline V gene, CDR1 is DFQATT and CDR2 is SNEGSKA (reference sequence). The CDR3 loop spans 14 amino acids. V lost 3 bases to trimming and J lost 1 base; unmatched junction nucleotides: 3.